This paragraph covers one T cell receptor beta chain sequence. The V gene's germline CDR1 is SGHKS and CDR2 YYEKEE (reference sequence). This CDR3 is built from 16 residues. The V segment lost 2 bases and the J segment 0 bases; nucleotides outside the gene matches: 4. The entry originates in a study of control samples from healthy donors and cancer patients. Profiled with immunoSEQ multiplex PCR; TCRdb holds only in-frame clones, not every one. The sample includes 65,000 to 90,000 clones, about 89% of them seen just once. This receptor was taken from a woman aged 45-65 years with colorectal cancer. The chain employs TRBV5-5 and TRBJ2-2, with 7 nucleotides matching TRBD1. Sequencing was carried out using PBMCs. CDR3 nucleotides: TGTGCCAGCAGCTTAGGCCAGGGGGCGAACACCGGGGAGCTGTTTTTT. Its translation is CASSLGQGANTGELFF.